What follows are 32 T cell receptor beta chains derived from one specimen sequenced in a study of blood T cell repertoires in COVID-19. Clones were read by immunoSEQ multiplex PCR, and TCRdb kept only the in-frame ones, dropping some. Of over 85,000 clones in the sample, about 75% were seen once. Sequenced: peripheral blood. The source is an elderly woman with active or convalescent COVID-19.

This clone was detected only a few times. V and J are TRBV20-1 and TRBJ2-7, with 7 bases matching TRBD2. The ends lost 3 bases at V and 2 bases at J; junction bases unmatched: 1. Germline CDR1 and CDR2: DFQATT and SNEGSKA (reference sequence). The CDR3 totals 12 residues. Here the CDR3 reads CSASGRAYEQYF. DNA for the CDR3: TGCAGTGCTAGTGGGAGGGCCTACGAGCAGTACTTC.

The rearrangement uses TRBV28 and TRBJ1-5; no reliable D call. Germline CDR1 MDHEN, CDR2 SYDVKM. V dropped 2 bases and J dropped 3 bases, with 8 bases sitting between them. This CDR3 comprises 14 residues. CDR3 sequence reads: CASSLGRDNQPQHF. CDR3 sequence (DNA): TGTGCCAGCAGTTTAGGACGGGACAATCAGCCCCAGCATTTT.

Here the CDR3 reads CATSDRRFPYEQYF. Written as DNA, the CDR3 is TGTGCCACCAGTGACCGGAGATTTCCCTACGAGCAGTACTTC. The V call is TRBV24-1, the J call TRBJ2-7; D ambiguous. Germline-derived CDR1 and CDR2 are KGHDR and SFDVKD. V shed 4 bases and J shed 2 bases, with 11 bases lying between them. The CDR3 is 14 residues long.

The rearrangement joins TRBV4-2 to TRBJ2-7; a possible D gene is TRBD2 (6 bases). Germline CDR1 reads LGHNA; CDR2 reads YNFKEQ. V was cut by 0 bases and J by 0 bases, with 12 bases left in between. There are 16 residues in the CDR3. CDR3: CASSQELAHSSYEQYF. The CDR3 nucleotides read TGTGCCAGCAGCCAAGAACTAGCCCACAGCTCCTACGAGCAGTACTTC.

The chain is built from TRBV4-2 and TRBJ2-7, with D perhaps TRBD1 (6 bases). The V gene's germline CDR1 is LGHNA and CDR2 YNFKEQ. There are 13 residues in the CDR3. V gave up 1 base and J gave up 7 bases, with 11 bases separating them. DNA of the CDR3: TGTGCCAGCAGCCAAGCTCGGCAGGGGGAGCAGTACTTC. Protein sequence: CASSQARQGEQYF.

The V and J genes are TRBV18 and TRBJ2-5; the D gene is possibly TRBD1 (6 bases). V shed 2 bases and J shed 3 bases, with 13 bases lying between them. This CDR3 spans 15 amino acids. The germline gives CDR1 KGHSH, CDR2 LQKENI. The CDR3 nucleotides are TGTGCCAGCTCACCATACCCGGGACACAAAGAGACCCAGTACTTC. This encodes CASSPYPGHKETQYF. Using reference TRBV18 and TRBJ2-5 for the parts outside the CDR3, the full variable domain is NAGVMQNPRHLVRRRGQEARLRCSPMKGHSHVYWYRQLPEEGLKFMVYLQKENIIDESGMPKERFSAEFPKEGPSILRIQQVVRGDSAAYFCASSPYPGHKETQYFGPGTRLLVL.

This clone came up many times. The V call is TRBV28, the J call TRBJ2-7, with D possibly being TRBD1 (6 bases). V was cut by 5 bases and J by 6 bases, with 20 bases left in between. The germline V gene encodes CDR1 MDHEN and CDR2 SYDVKM. This CDR3 region has 15 residues. In DNA, the CDR3 is TGTGCCAGCAGTCATCGCCGGGACACTATTGGCGAGCAGTACTTC. Its protein is CASSHRRDTIGEQYF.

The V gene is TRBV2, the J gene TRBJ2-7, with 9 bases identical to TRBD2. The V segment lost 4 bases and the J segment 6 bases; nucleotides outside the gene matches: 7. Germline lookup yields CDR1 SNHLY and CDR2 FYNNEI. The CDR3 covers 14 residues. The CDR3 DNA follows: TGTGCCAGCAGTGTTTCGGGACTAGCAGGCGAGCAGTACTTC. Its translation is CASSVSGLAGEQYF.

This rearrangement joins TRBV6-2 or TRBV6-3 to TRBJ2-3; TRBD2 aligns across 8 bases. CDR1 is MNHEY, CDR2 SVGEGT, per germline. The V segment lost 2 bases and the J segment 3 bases; nucleotides outside the gene matches: 10. The CDR3 extends over 17 amino acids. The CDR3 sequence: CASSYRGSGTGTDTQYF. The CDR3 bases are TGTGCCAGCAGTTACCGGGGTAGCGGGACGGGGACAGATACGCAGTATTTT.

The V and J genes are TRBV27 and TRBJ2-1, with 7 nucleotides matching TRBD1. Germline V gene lookup returns CDR1 MNHEY and CDR2 SMNVEV (reference sequence). This CDR3 spans 14 amino acids. V lost 6 bases, J lost 0 bases, and 2 bases stayed unmatched. In DNA, the CDR3 is TGTGCCAGCAGGGGACAGAACTCCTACAATGAGCAGTTCTTC. The encoded protein is CASRGQNSYNEQFF.

V is TRBV27 and J is TRBJ2-5; TRBD2 might be the D (6 bases). This CDR3 contains 16 residues. CDR1 is MNHEY and CDR2 is SMNVEV in the germline V gene (reference sequence). The germline V and J ends were trimmed by 5 bases and 2 bases, with 18 bases remaining between them. The CDR3 is CASSLTAPGLQETQYF. The CDR3 DNA is TGTGCCAGCAGTCTCACCGCACCGGGACTTCAAGAGACCCAGTACTTC.

This clone was seen a few times. The CDR3: CASSLLGQGFYGYTF. The CDR3 region has the DNA TGTGCCAGCAGCCTTTTGGGACAGGGATTCTATGGCTACACCTTC. This chain uses TRBV9 with TRBJ1-2; TRBD1 agrees at 9 bases. Germline CDR1 SGDLS, CDR2 YYNGEE. J was trimmed by 4 bases and V by 4 bases; bases with no gene match: 8. The CDR3 covers 15 residues.

This clone was found once. This chain connects TRBV6-6 to TRBJ2-1; D is uncertain. V was clipped by 7 bases and J by 0 bases, with 7 bases between them. The CDR3 consists of 13 residues. Germline values: CDR1 MNHNY, CDR2 SVGAGI (reference sequence). CDR3: CASKESSYNEQFF. The CDR3 DNA sequence: TGTGCCAGCAAAGAGAGCTCCTACAATGAGCAGTTCTTC.

As DNA, the CDR3 is TGCGCCAGCAGCTCGACAGGGGGCTTTGATCAGCCCCAGCATTTT. Its translation: CASSSTGGFDQPQHF. V gene TRBV5-1 combines with J gene TRBJ1-5; 10 bases are shared with TRBD1. CDR1 is SGHRS and CDR2 is YFSETQ in the germline V gene. The CDR3 is 15 amino acids. V was clipped by 3 bases and J by 5 bases; unmatched bases: 5.

The count of this clone is one. Here the CDR3 reads CASSWGLAGDLDTQYF. In DNA, the CDR3 is TGTGCCAGCAGCTGGGGACTAGCGGGAGATCTGGATACGCAGTATTTT. The gene calls are TRBV5-5 and TRBJ2-3, with 14 bases identical to TRBD2. This CDR3 is 16 amino acids long. Germline V lookup: CDR1 SGHKS, CDR2 YYEKEE (reference sequence). Germline trimming cut 3 bases from V and 6 bases from J; bases unmatched to any gene: 6.

The J gene is TRBJ2-5, the V gene TRBV10-1, with 7 nucleotides matching TRBD2. CDR3 length: 14 residues. The V gene's germline CDR1 is WNHNN and CDR2 SYGVQD (reference sequence). The trim removed 0 bases at V and 4 bases at J, leaving 2 bases unmatched. The CDR3 nucleotides are TGCGCCAGCAGTGAGTCCAGACTAGCAGAGACCCAGTACTTC. Protein sequence: CASSESRLAETQYF.

V is TRBV7-2 and J is TRBJ1-2; TRBD1 is a possible D gene (6 bases). Between the trimmed V and J ends, which lost 1 base and 4 bases, there was a span of 10 bases. This CDR3 comprises 14 residues. Germline V gene lookup returns CDR1 SGHTA and CDR2 FQGNSA. The CDR3 DNA is TGTGCCAGCAGCTTAGGACAGGTTAGCTATGGCTACACCTTC. This gives the protein CASSLGQVSYGYTF.

J is TRBJ1-2 and V is TRBV7-9, with TRBD1 as a possible D gene (6 bases). Looked up from germline, CDR1 is SEHNR and CDR2 is FQNEAQ (reference sequence). The CDR3 extends over 14 amino acids. V was pared by 4 bases and J by 2 bases, with 11 bases between. CDR3 amino acids: CASSSGHTNYGYTF. CDR3 in DNA: TGTGCCAGCAGCTCGGGACATACCAACTATGGCTACACCTTC.

The V call is TRBV30, the J call TRBJ2-1; 12 bases line up with TRBD2. CDR3 length: 15 amino acids. The V gene end was trimmed by 5 bases and the J gene end by 10 bases; junction bases not matched to a gene: 12. The germline gives CDR1 GTSNPN, CDR2 SVGIG (reference sequence). CDR3 nucleotides: TGTGCCTGGGCTACAGGACTAGCGGGACTTCGGGAGCAGTTCTTC. Translated, it gives CAWATGLAGLREQFF.

Worth noting for this clone: The DNA is omitted, as the CDR3 cannot be located on it reliably, and the CDR3 follows TCRdb's listing. The chain combines TRBV21-1 with TRBJ1-5; the tabulated D call, TRBD1, remains unverified against the DNA. TRBV21-1 corresponds to a pseudogene. The CDR3 adds up to 21 amino acids, both ends counted. This chain's CDR3 is CASSKLTLDKWATGSKQPQHF.

The genes are TRBV5-1 and TRBJ2-2; TRBD1 matches at 9 bases. With 5 bases clipped from V and 7 bases from J, the junction kept 6 bases outside the gene matches. The CDR3 is 14 residues long. Germline CDR1 SGHRS, CDR2 YFSETQ. The CDR3 nucleotides read TGCGCCAGCAGGTCCGGGACAGGGATCGGGGAGCTGTTTTTT. Encoded protein: CASRSGTGIGELFF.

The chain is built from TRBV10-3 and TRBJ2-3, with 13 bases that match TRBD2. This CDR3 contains 16 residues. Germline CDR1 is ENHRY and CDR2 is SYGVKD. V lost 5 bases and J lost 4; bases outside the gene matches: 6. The CDR3 bases are TGTGCCATCAGTAAGGGACTAGCGGGAAGTGCAGATACGCAGTATTTT. Translation gives CAISKGLAGSADTQYF.

V and J are TRBV3-1 (or the pseudogene TRBV3-2) and TRBJ1-2, with TRBD1 matching 7 bases. The CDR3 is made up of 17 amino acids. The germline V gene encodes CDR1 LGHDT and CDR2 YNNKEL (reference sequence). V was pared by 0 bases and J by 7 bases, with 14 bases of the junction left unmatched. Here the CDR3 DNA reads TGTGCCAGCAGCCAAGATGGTAGGAGTACAGGGGTTGTTGGCTACACCTTC. Amino acids: CASSQDGRSTGVVGYTF.

This chain uses TRBV28 with TRBJ2-5, with TRBD1 as a possible D gene (5 bases). CDR3 size: 12 residues. V lost 6 bases to trimming and J lost 7 bases, with 12 bases between them. Germline V lookup: CDR1 MDHEN, CDR2 SYDVKM. DNA for the CDR3: TGTGCCAGCAGACCAGGGTTGGGGACCCAGTACTTC. Amino acids: CASRPGLGTQYF.

This chain joins TRBV5-5 and TRBJ2-3, with 9 bases that match TRBD1. J was trimmed by 5 bases and V by 4 bases; bases with no gene match: 5. The germline V gene encodes CDR1 SGHKS and CDR2 YYEKEE (reference sequence). This CDR3 is built from 14 residues. The CDR3 sequence: CASSQQGAIDTQYF. The CDR3 region has the DNA TGTGCCAGCAGCCAACAGGGGGCGATAGATACGCAGTATTTT. The entire variable domain, with the rest obtained from reference TRBV5-5 and TRBJ2-3, is as follows: DAGVTQSPTHLIKTRGQQVTLRCSPISGHKSVSWYQQVLGQGPQFIFQYYEKEERGRGNFPDRFSARQFPNYSSELNVNALLLGDSALYLCASSQQGAIDTQYFGPGTRLTVL.

The chain combines TRBV3-1 (or the pseudogene TRBV3-2) with TRBJ2-1; possible D gene TRBD2, 6 bases. The length of the CDR3 is 16 residues. Trimming pared 4 bases from V and 0 bases from J, leaving 13 bases between. Germline values: CDR1 LGHDT, CDR2 YNNKEL (reference sequence). In nucleotides, the CDR3 is TGTGCCAGCAGCCCACTTGGAGGGAGCTCCTACAATGAGCAGTTCTTC. Translated: CASSPLGGSSYNEQFF.

The chain uses TRBV19 and TRBJ2-7; TRBD1 matches 7 bases. This CDR3 spans 14 amino acids. V shed 6 bases, J shed 0 bases, and the junction held 5 bases outside the gene matches. Per the germline V gene, CDR1 is LNHDA and CDR2 is SQIVND (reference sequence). The CDR3 coding sequence is TGTGCCAGTAGAACAGGGGCCAGCTCCTACGAGCAGTACTTC. This codes for CASRTGASSYEQYF.

The J gene is TRBJ2-7, the V gene TRBV7-6, with 10 bases lining up with TRBD2. The CDR3 is made up of 15 amino acids. Germline V gene data show CDR1 as SGHVS and CDR2 as FNYEAQ. Losses at the gene ends were 5 bases for V and 6 bases for J; bases not matched to a gene: 10. CDR3 loop: CASSLGASGSGEQYF. The CDR3 DNA is TGTGCCAGCAGCCTAGGCGCTAGCGGGAGCGGCGAGCAGTACTTC.

In its sample, this clone was seen once. This rearrangement joins TRBV5-5 to TRBJ2-7; 7 bases are a match to TRBD1. This CDR3 region has 15 residues. The germline CDR1 and CDR2 sequences are SGHKS and YYEKEE (reference sequence). V was pared by 0 bases and J by 0 bases, with 3 bases of the junction left unmatched. The CDR3 bases are TGTGCCAGCAGCTTGGCGGCAGGGGGCTCCTACGAGCAGTACTTC. Translating it yields CASSLAAGGSYEQYF.

The DNA of the CDR3 is TGTGCCAGCAGCCAAGCTATGACGGGACTAGCGGGAGCAACAGATACGCAGTATTTT. This codes for CASSQAMTGLAGATDTQYF. V and J are TRBV3-1 (or the pseudogene TRBV3-2) and TRBJ2-3, with 14 bases fitting TRBD2. The CDR3 is 19 residues long. V trimming: 1 base; J trimming: 3 bases; junction bases outside the gene matches: 9. The germline V gene encodes CDR1 LGHDT and CDR2 YNNKEL (reference sequence).

The chain carries TRBV12-5 and TRBJ2-7, with 11 bases lining up with TRBD2. Trimming cost V 2 bases and J 3 bases; bases outside gene matches: 3. CDR3 size: 15 residues. Germline V lookup: CDR1 LGHNT, CDR2 FRNRAP. CDR3 nucleotide sequence: TGTGCTAGTGGTTTGCGGACTAGCGGGCTCTACGAGCAGTACTTC. This codes for CASGLRTSGLYEQYF. Full variable domain (outside the CDR3, taken from reference TRBV12-5 and TRBJ2-7): DARVTQTPRHKVTEMGQEVTMRCQPILGHNTVFWYRQTMMQGLELLAYFRNRAPLDDSGMPKDRFSAEMPDATLATLKIQPSEPRDSAVYFCASGLRTSGLYEQYFGPGTRLTVT.

The CDR3 sequence is CASSQVLADSYNEQFF. The CDR3 DNA is TGTGCCAGCAGCCAAGTCCTGGCAGACTCCTACAATGAGCAGTTCTTC. The rearrangement uses TRBV4-2 and TRBJ2-1; D gene uncertain. This CDR3 is 16 amino acids long. V was cut by 1 base and J by 0 bases, with 10 bases left in between. The germline CDR1 and CDR2 sequences are LGHNA and YNFKEQ.